This note documents a single TCR beta chain sequence. Its recognized antigen is unknown. No base quality information exists; no much larger clone differs at one position. The library relied on the immunoSEQ multiplex PCR assay. For the multiplex PCR, a mixture combining 60 forward primers for TCR Vbeta segments and 13 reverse primers for TCR Jbeta segments was used. The CDR3 region of rearranged TCR beta genes was amplified from genomic DNA with a multiplex PCR assay. On the Illumina HiSeq System, the amplified TCR beta libraries were sequenced as 87-base-pair reads. In the original analysis: Across the 670 or so repertoires, a later analysis counted 78 million or so unique TCR beta chains, roughly 11 million of which were shared by at least two donors. To remove PCR and sequencing errors, raw reads were error-corrected and collapsed into unique sequences using a nearest-neighbor algorithm that merged closely related sequences. V, D and J gene segments were assigned by aligning CDR3 sequences to IMGT reference sequences. For a sequence to be retained, a match of at least six nucleotides to both a V gene segment and a J gene segment was required. A rearrangement was called productive if the CDR3 had no stop codons and remained in frame with V and J, and every other rearrangement was called non-productive. Following IMGT convention, CDR3 was defined as the stretch from the second conserved V-encoded cysteine to the conserved J-encoded phenylalanine. The earlier analysis of about 590 of the donors excluded sequences that lacked an unambiguous match to a single V gene segment. An earlier analysis of over 450 of the donors classified V segments as functional when productive rearrangements were above 56.7% and as segregating when the standard deviation between donors was above 5%. To diagnose cytomegalovirus status from the catalog of TCR beta chain sequences, a statistical classification framework was built. In a later analysis, TCR nucleotide sequences were compared against IMGT/GENE-DB human TR gene sequences so that V and J genes could be assigned. Using the TCRdist pipeline, a later analysis assigned CDR3 sequences along with most-parsimonious VDJ recombination scenarios. In a later analysis, every TCR beta chain was defined by the combination of its CDR3 amino acid sequence and its V-gene family, and reads without a unique V-gene family were dropped. As a way to deal with suspected cross-contamination and a sequencing artifact, a later analysis dropped more than 500 nucleotide sequences that were highly shared and had low generation probability. A later analysis calculated a clonal expansion index for each public chain from normalized within-repertoire ranks of inferred template counts. Generation probabilities in a later analysis came from a VDJ recombination model fitted to out-of-frame rearrangements, and those results were checked against IGoR. In a later analysis, hypergeometric tests were used to score TCR-TCR, TCR-HLA and TCR-CMV co-occurrence, with a repertoire-size bias correction applied to TCR pairs. False discovery rates were estimated in a later analysis by permuting HLA or CMV assignments 20 times. In a later analysis, co-occurring TCRs were grouped using DBSCAN, and TCRdist sequence similarity was added for clustering within HLA-allele-positive subsets. Repertoires with fewer than 30,000 or more than 120,000 public chains, plus five repertoires with anomalous nucleotide sharing, were excluded from co-occurrence clustering. TCRdb carries this immuneACCESS record with in-frame sequences only. Its versions omit some clonotypes, under half of them owing to an unresolved V gene in the studies checked, with the rest unexplained. V and J calls and clone size come straight from that table; D and trimming were deduced from the DNA. Present in this sample are 150,000 to 200,000 clones, around four fifths of which were seen just once. The top ten constitute roughly 1.4% of the sample.

The cohort consisted of hundreds of healthy bone marrow donors. All cohort members were sampled while nominally healthy, although unrecorded immune exposures were likely present. The donor was CMV seropositive and was included in the group of 250 to 350 seropositive cohort members. A peripheral blood sample was provided by each donor, and peripheral blood mononuclear cells were used for TCR beta sequencing. The Qiagen DNeasy Blood Extraction Kit was used to extract genomic DNA from the blood cell samples. These data are taken from a study of cytomegalovirus exposure and HLA in healthy donors (TCRdb year 2017). General notes on the study: An earlier analysis of approximately 590 of the donors reported 250 to 350 Gb of sequence data and some 120 million unique TCR beta sequences from 150 million to 200 million T cells. An early release that covered approximately 600 HLA-typed donors contained approximately 320 gigabases of sequencing data and some 87 million unique TCR sequences. Among the roughly 380 genotyped donors, 81% belonged to the genetic ancestry cluster associated with self-reported Caucasian donors. The study aimed to test whether cataloging public T cell receptors could reveal signatures of past pathogen exposure. Using immunosequencing, the study profiled T cell repertoires from around 670 subjects and related those repertoires to cytomegalovirus serostatus. A separate validation cohort of roughly 110 different subjects was used in addition to the roughly 700-subject first cohort. To predict cytomegalovirus infection status, the study brought together high-throughput TCR immunosequencing, statistical association of individual TCRs with disease status, and machine learning. A later analysis re-analyzed previously published TCR beta repertoires from approximately 700 donors and added high-resolution HLA genotyping to study TCR occurrence patterns. The later analysis used no new phenotypic data to find candidate immune exposures, relying instead on TCR beta sequences and their occurrence across donors. To decide whether each TCR beta V gene segment behaved as functional or pseudogenic, an earlier analysis of over 500 of the donors relied on high-throughput TCR beta sequencing. Donor age, sex, ethnicity and CMV serostatus were compiled together with the repertoire data. Genome-wide SNP genotypes for about 60% of the roughly 700 donors were used in a later genetic analysis, which treated that subset as a discovery cohort. All discovery cohort repertoires had been generated using a single sequencing platform. Both class I and class II loci were covered by HLA typing, at four-digit resolution. Typing coverage differed by locus: A, B, C, DRB1 and DQB1 were typed in about 620-630 donors, DQA1 in approximately 520, DPA1 in 600 to 610, and DPB1 in approximately 450. Because of strong linkage in the cohort, roughly five DR-DQ haplotypes were treated as single units for association and clustering. Among some 400 genotyped donors of the cohort, an average of around 250,000 unique TCR beta nucleotide sequences was sequenced per donor, of which about 18% were non-productive.

CDR1 SGHNT and CDR2 YYREEE were looked up in the germline V gene (reference sequence). V loses 4 bases at its end and J loses 1 base; junction bases beyond the gene matches: 0. The CDR3 measures 14 amino acids from cysteine to phenylalanine. Only the CDR3 DNA stays, 42 bases, in frame from base 1. Overall results and qualifications from the work: A further reported finding was that TCR beta sequences accurately predicted the HLA-A and HLA-B alleles for most subjects in the first cohort. The sequencing pipeline was judged likely to have produced a cluster of highly shared sequence variants as a technical artifact. It was suggested by the authors that the approach could potentially be generalized to other disease states and immunological phenotypes. V-gene and J-gene trimming of TCR beta chains was associated with a missense DCLRE1C variant in a later genetic analysis, and the association was replicated in an independent cohort. The classifier was reported to diagnose cytomegalovirus status with high specificity and sensitivity in both the original and validation cohorts. In a later analysis, HLA-associated TCR beta chains showed more clonal expansion and lower generation probabilities than non-associated chains that were equally common. Immune exposure information for the cohort was limited to CMV serostatus. Across donors, most TCR sequences were observed very rarely, whereas some public TCRs were present in many individuals. Several of the top co-occurrence clusters appeared to be linked to parvovirus B19, influenza, CMV and Epstein-Barr virus, according to a later analysis. Presence/absence analyses assumed roughly uniform sequencing depth across donors, an assumption that may not hold. In vitro tests confirmed that three of the cytomegalovirus-associated TCR beta chains recognize cytomegalovirus antigens. Only TCR beta chains were sequenced in this cohort, and the absence of alpha or paired-chain data limited detectable features. In the study, roughly 160 TCR beta chains were listed as associated with cytomegalovirus. In an earlier analysis of under 600 of the donors, most TCR beta V segments were observed in productive rearrangements about 87% or about 30% of the time, broadly matching IMGT annotations. According to a later analysis, TCR association rates differed among HLA loci, with DRB1 alleles showing the most associated TCRs and HLA-C alleles showing the fewest. Because HLA typing was unavailable for some donors at each locus, only the typed subset was used in association tests. Linkage disequilibrium might explain the correlated functional status among segregating V segments, but an unknown experimental factor could not be ruled out. When HLA alleles, especially DR and DQ, strongly co-occurred, attributing TCR associations to individual alleles was difficult. The 87-base-pair reads could not distinguish some IMGT-functional V segments, including TRBV6-2 and TRBV6-3, so those segments were excluded. According to a later analysis, most CMV-associated TCR beta chains appeared to be HLA-restricted, and the HLA associations seemed to be driven largely by CMV exposure. Over 15 rarely observed V segments, including chromosome 9 orphons, were excluded from the earlier analysis of 550 to 700 of the donors because counts were too low. In a later analysis, 16,951 TCR beta sequences were associated with specific HLA alleles at a false discovery rate of 0.05. In a later genetic analysis, fewer N-insertions in productive TCRs were reported among donors in an Asian-associated ancestry cluster than the roughly 700-donor mean.

The receptor's source is a woman aged 25 to 45 in good health and CMV-seropositive. The rearranged segments are TRBV5-4 and TRBJ2-5; a stretch of 11 junction bases matches TRBD2. Input material: PBMCs. This receptor carries the CDR3 CASSLAGGQETQYF. The DNA sequence follows: TGTGCCAGCAGCCTAGCGGGGGGCCAAGAGACCCAGTACTTC.